Listed here are 25 T cell receptor beta chains from one sample, sequenced in a study of T cells in localized non-small cell lung cancer. The assay was immunoSEQ multiplex PCR, and TCRdb's table has in-frame clones only and misses some. Here the sample spans tens of thousands of clones, 75% to 95% being singletons. Source: peripheral blood, taken before any cancer treatment. The receptors shown here come from a woman aged 40-69 years with stage I lung adenocarcinoma.

This rearrangement joins TRBV19 to TRBJ2-3; D might be TRBD1 (7 bases). CDR1 and CDR2 from the germline V gene are LNHDA and SQIVND (reference sequence). The length of the CDR3 is 14 residues. Trimming took 10 bases from V and 0 from J, leaving 14 bases between them. CDR3 coding DNA: TGTGCCACTCAGGGGGGACCTAGCACAGATACGCAGTATTTT. This encodes CATQGGPSTDTQYF.

V is TRBV6-1 and J is TRBJ1-2; D is unresolved. The CDR3 runs to 15 residues. The germline CDR1 and CDR2 sequences are MNHNS and SASEGT. Trimming pared 2 bases from V and 0 bases from J, leaving 10 bases between. CDR3 residues: CASSERTATNYGYTF. DNA of the CDR3: TGTGCCAGCAGTGAACGGACGGCGACTAACTATGGCTACACCTTC.

The chain has TRBV28 and TRBJ1-1; D not resolved. Germline V gives CDR1 MDHEN, CDR2 SYDVKM. CDR3 size: 15 residues. Deletions cut 4 bases from V and 1 base from J, with 13 bases between. The CDR3 region is CASSSPGPPNTEAFF. For the CDR3, the DNA is TGTGCCAGCAGTTCACCGGGCCCTCCGAACACTGAAGCTTTCTTT.

The chain joins TRBV28 to TRBJ1-4; D remains unclear. V shed 4 bases and J shed 7 bases, with 7 bases lying between them. This CDR3 spans 12 amino acids. The germline CDR1 and CDR2 sequences are MDHEN and SYDVKM. DNA of the CDR3: TGTGCCAGCAGTTCTGGAGGTGAAAAACTGTTTTTT. Encoded protein: CASSSGGEKLFF.

J is TRBJ2-5 and V is TRBV6-5, with D tentatively TRBD2 (6 bases). CDR1 MNHEY and CDR2 SVGAGI come from the germline V gene. Trimming took off 0 bases at V and 3 bases at J, with 14 bases between the two ends. The CDR3 totals 16 residues. CDR3 residues: CASSYSISGEEETQYF. The CDR3 DNA follows: TGTGCCAGCAGTTACTCGATCTCCGGGGAGGAAGAGACCCAGTACTTC.

CDR3 in DNA: TGTGCCAGCAGCTTGGGCCCAGTTCAAGAGACCCAGTACTTC. Amino acids: CASSLGPVQETQYF. The V and J genes are TRBV5-8 and TRBJ2-5; D is ambiguous. Germline CDR1 and CDR2: SGHTS and YDEGEE. The CDR3 is 14 residues long. Trimming took off 0 bases at V and 2 bases at J, with 8 bases between the two ends.

The chain links TRBV6-5 to TRBJ2-7; 7 positions agree with TRBD1. Losses at the gene ends were 7 bases for V and 3 bases for J; bases not matched to a gene: 9. Germline V CDR1 and CDR2: MNHEY, SVGAGI. The CDR3 is 14 amino acids. The CDR3: CASMEDRVGYEQYF. DNA for the CDR3: TGTGCCAGCATGGAAGACAGGGTAGGCTACGAGCAGTACTTC.

The chain joins TRBV18 to TRBJ1-2; D remains ambiguous. Trimming removed 3 bases at V and 1 base at J, with 6 bases between. Looked up from germline, CDR1 is KGHSH and CDR2 is LQKENI. This CDR3 is 13 amino acids long. CDR3 protein: CASSPGNNYGYTF. DNA for the CDR3: TGTGCCAGCTCACCGGGCAATAACTATGGCTACACCTTC. Together with reference TRBV18 and TRBJ1-2, the CDR3 gives the full variable domain: NAGVMQNPRHLVRRRGQEARLRCSPMKGHSHVYWYRQLPEEGLKFMVYLQKENIIDESGMPKERFSAEFPKEGPSILRIQQVVRGDSAAYFCASSPGNNYGYTFGSGTRLTVV.

V gene TRBV6-5 combines with J gene TRBJ2-1; a possible D gene is TRBD1 (5 bases). This CDR3 region has 15 residues. V was cut by 5 bases and J by 6 bases, with 17 bases left in between. Germline loops: CDR1 MNHEY, CDR2 SVGAGI. CDR3 in amino acids: CASSAWGTQGNEQFF. The CDR3, as DNA: TGTGCCAGCAGTGCATGGGGAACCCAGGGCAATGAGCAGTTCTTC.

The chain is built from TRBV4-3 and TRBJ2-5, with D possibly being TRBD1 (6 bases). Trimming removed 5 bases at V and 5 bases at J, with 27 bases between. The germline V gene encodes CDR1 LGHNA and CDR2 YSLEER. The CDR3 runs 18 residues. The CDR3 nucleotides read TGCGCCAGCAGCTTATCCAGCCCAGCACAGGGCTCAGGGGAGACCCAGTACTTC. Translation gives CASSLSSPAQGSGETQYF.

The chain links TRBV5-8 to TRBJ1-4; TRBD1 agrees at 10 bases. J gave up 5 bases and V 4 bases, and 8 bases lay outside the gene matches. CDR1 and CDR2 (germline): SGHTS, YDEGEE. This CDR3 spans 16 amino acids. CDR3: CASSPGTGVINEKLFF. As DNA, the CDR3 is TGTGCCAGCAGCCCGGGGACAGGGGTCATCAATGAAAAACTGTTTTTT.

V gene TRBV6-5 combines with J gene TRBJ2-7; 9 bases line up with TRBD1. Germline lookup yields CDR1 MNHEY and CDR2 SVGAGI. CDR3 length equals 15 residues. Trimming cost V 2 bases and J 3 bases; bases outside gene matches: 5. CDR3 DNA sequence: TGTGCCAGCAGTTACCGTCCGACAGGGGGCTACGAGCAGTACTTC. Amino acids: CASSYRPTGGYEQYF.

The chain employs TRBV4-1 and TRBJ2-3; tentative D call: TRBD2 (6 bases). Trimming cost V 1 base and J 5 bases, with 10 bases left between them. The CDR3 loop spans 14 amino acids. The germline gives CDR1 MGHRA, CDR2 YSYEKL. CDR3 nucleotide sequence: TGCGCCAGCAGCCAAGGGAGGGCCATAGATACGCAGTATTTT. Protein product: CASSQGRAIDTQYF.

The gene calls are TRBV7-9 and TRBJ2-7; 7 nucleotides agree with TRBD1. V lost 5 bases and J lost 1; bases outside the gene matches: 8. CDR3 length: 15 residues. The V gene's germline CDR1 is SEHNR and CDR2 FQNEAQ (reference sequence). DNA of the CDR3: TGTGCCAGCAGCCCTAGTTGGGACAGATCCTACGAGCAGTACTTC. Protein product: CASSPSWDRSYEQYF.

The rearrangement links TRBV7-8 to TRBJ2-2, with 13 positions matching TRBD2. The CDR3 covers 18 residues. Germline-derived CDR1 and CDR2 are SGHVS and FQNEAQ. V lost 3 bases and J lost 7; bases outside the gene matches: 11. CDR3 amino acids: CASSFARLAGGRGGELFF. CDR3 in DNA: TGTGCCAGCAGCTTCGCCCGACTAGCGGGAGGCCGGGGCGGGGAGCTGTTTTTT.

The V and J genes are TRBV19 and TRBJ2-5; D ambiguous. The germline CDR1 and CDR2 sequences are LNHDA and SQIVND (reference sequence). V was trimmed by 5 bases and J by 3 bases, leaving 10 bases between them. CDR3 length: 13 amino acids. CDR3 nucleotides: TGTGCCAGTAGTCCCTCCTTCGAAGAGACCCAGTACTTC. Protein: CASSPSFEETQYF.

DNA of the CDR3: TGTGCCAGCAGTTTATTTGGGCACTATAACACAGATACGCAGTATTTT. It codes for CASSLFGHYNTDTQYF. The chain recombines TRBV27 with TRBJ2-3, with unresolved D. Trimming cost V 1 base and J 2 bases, with 13 bases left between them. Germline V gene data show CDR1 as MNHEY and CDR2 as SMNVEV (reference sequence). The CDR3 has 16 amino acids.

The chain joins TRBV7-2 to TRBJ1-5; the D is unclear. V was cut by 3 bases and J by 0 bases, with 9 bases left in between. The CDR3 contains 15 residues. Germline V CDR1 and CDR2: SGHTA, FQGNSA. The CDR3 region is CASSLIAHSNQPQHF. The CDR3 coding sequence is TGTGCCAGCAGCTTGATAGCCCATAGCAATCAGCCCCAGCATTTT.

The CDR3 coding sequence is TGTGCCAGTAGTTTCCCGGGCGGGGAGACCCAGTACTTC. This translates into CASSFPGGETQYF. The chain combines TRBV19 with TRBJ2-5; the D gene is possibly TRBD2 (5 bases). Between the trimmed V and J ends, which lost 5 bases and 5 bases, there was a span of 12 bases. This CDR3 has 13 residues. Germline-derived CDR1 and CDR2 are LNHDA and SQIVND (reference sequence). Full variable domain (rest looked up from reference TRBV19 and TRBJ2-5): DGGITQSPKYLFRKEGQNVTLSCEQNLNHDAMYWYRQDPGQGLRLIYYSQIVNDFQKGDIAEGYSVSREKKESFPLTVTSAQKNPTAFYLCASSFPGGETQYFGPGTRLLVL.

The rearrangement links TRBV7-8 to TRBJ2-1; TRBD2 aligns across 7 bases. The CDR3 loop spans 16 amino acids. Germline CDR1 is SGHVS and CDR2 is FQNEAQ. J lost 6 bases, V lost 0 bases, and 8 bases had no gene match. The CDR3 nucleotides are TGTGCCAGCAGCTTAGCGAATGCGGGGGTCAGCAATGAGCAGTTCTTC. This sequence encodes CASSLANAGVSNEQFF.

The V gene is TRBV30, the J gene TRBJ1-4; D may be TRBD1 (6 bases). The germline V gene encodes CDR1 GTSNPN and CDR2 SVGIG (reference sequence). CDR3 size: 14 residues. V lost 2 bases and J lost 11, with 18 bases in between. CDR3 bases: TGTGCCTGGAGTTTGGACAGCCCGAGCGGGAAACTGTTTTTT. Protein: CAWSLDSPSGKLFF.

This clone was seen a handful of times. The chain joins TRBV20-1 to TRBJ1-2; no clear D. This CDR3 is 11 amino acids long. Trimming pared 4 bases from V and 5 bases from J, leaving 8 bases between. Germline V gene data show CDR1 as DFQATT and CDR2 as SNEGSKA (reference sequence). The CDR3 here is CSAIRTYGYTF. As DNA, the CDR3 is TGCAGTGCTATCCGGACTTATGGCTACACCTTC.

The rearrangement uses TRBV15 and TRBJ1-4; 7 bases align to TRBD1. The CDR3 is 17 residues long. J gave up 0 bases and V 0 bases, and 4 bases lay outside the gene matches. The V gene's germline CDR1 is LNHNV and CDR2 YYDKDF (reference sequence). The CDR3 sequence is CATSRDLQGATNEKLFF. Here the CDR3 DNA reads TGTGCCACCAGCAGAGATCTCCAGGGGGCAACTAATGAAAAACTGTTTTTT.

This chain uses TRBV28 with TRBJ2-1; no definite D call. This CDR3 spans 11 amino acids. V gave up 7 bases and J gave up 5 bases, with 6 bases separating them. CDR1 is MDHEN and CDR2 is SYDVKM in the germline V gene. The CDR3 sequence is CASKGNNEQFF. The CDR3 DNA is TGTGCCAGCAAAGGGAACAATGAGCAGTTCTTC. The complete variable domain, with remaining parts taken from reference TRBV28 and TRBJ2-1, reads DVKVTQSSRYLVKRTGEKVFLECVQDMDHENMFWYRQDPGLGLRLIYFSYDVKMKEKGDIPEGYSVSREKKERFSLILESASTNQTSMYLCASKGNNEQFFGPGTRLTVL.

This sequence joins TRBV5-6 and TRBJ2-7; TRBD1 agrees at 9 bases. Germline V gene data show CDR1 as SGHDT and CDR2 as YYEEEE. V lost 4 bases and J lost 1; bases outside the gene matches: 9. The CDR3 extends over 16 amino acids. The CDR3 region has the DNA TGTGCCAGCAGCCTTCTAGGACAGGGGAAGTCCTACGAGCAGTACTTC. Translation: CASSLLGQGKSYEQYF.